The 9 T cell receptor beta chains below were found in one sample sequenced in a study of blood T cell repertoires in COVID-19. The protocol was immunoSEQ multiplex PCR, while the TCRdb copy is restricted to in-frame clones and leaves out a portion. The sample contains approximately 150,000 clones, around 90% of which appear only once. Sequences were obtained from peripheral blood. The receptors here all came from a woman aged 55-70 years who had recovered from COVID-19.

This chain links TRBV4-2 with TRBJ1-3; D is possibly TRBD1 (6 bases). The CDR3 has 15 residues. Germline values: CDR1 LGHNA, CDR2 YNFKEQ. Between the trimmed V and J ends, which lost 0 bases and 4 bases, there was a span of 10 bases. The CDR3 nucleotides are TGTGCCAGCAGCCAAGACTGGACAGTCGGAAACACCATATATTTT. Translation gives CASSQDWTVGNTIYF.

The V call is TRBV19, the J call TRBJ1-5; TRBD1 matches at 8 bases. This CDR3 has 14 amino acids. Trimming took 6 bases from V and 5 from J; bases not matched to a gene: 6. Germline values: CDR1 LNHDA, CDR2 SQIVND (reference sequence). In DNA, the CDR3 is TGTGCCAGTAGGGCTGGACAGGGCTATCAGCCCCAGCATTTT. Translation: CASRAGQGYQPQHF.

V usage is TRBV5-6 and J usage is TRBJ2-5; a possible D gene is TRBD1 (6 bases). Germline values: CDR1 SGHDT, CDR2 YYEEEE. Trimming removed 0 bases from V and 2 bases from J, with 8 bases in between. The CDR3 has 14 amino acids. The CDR3 reads CASSLGQGQETQYF. The CDR3 nucleotides are TGTGCCAGCAGCTTGGGCCAGGGGCAAGAGACCCAGTACTTC.

The rearrangement links TRBV10-3 to TRBJ2-7; TRBD1 agrees at 7 bases. Germline loops: CDR1 ENHRY, CDR2 SYGVKD. This CDR3 spans 14 amino acids. V was clipped by 6 bases and J by 2 bases; unmatched bases: 7. The CDR3 is CAISGTAVTYEQYF. The CDR3 DNA sequence: TGTGCCATCAGCGGGACAGCCGTCACCTACGAGCAGTACTTC.

The chain employs TRBV10-3 and TRBJ2-3, with TRBD2 matching over 11 bases. Looked up from germline, CDR1 is ENHRY and CDR2 is SYGVKD. The trim removed 4 bases at V and 0 bases at J, leaving 18 bases unmatched. The CDR3 is 21 amino acids. This chain's CDR3 is CAISVSSGGSLGATSTDTQYF. CDR3 DNA sequence: TGTGCCATCAGTGTGTCTAGCGGGGGGTCTCTGGGCGCCACTAGCACAGATACGCAGTATTTT.

The chain links TRBV19 to TRBJ1-3; 7 bases are shared with TRBD1. Looked up from germline, CDR1 is LNHDA and CDR2 is SQIVND (reference sequence). Germline trimming cut 5 bases from V and 4 bases from J; bases unmatched to any gene: 8. The CDR3 extends over 15 amino acids. The CDR3 DNA follows: TGTGCCAGTAGTGAAGTAGGGGGCGAAGGAAACACCATATATTTT. As protein: CASSEVGGEGNTIYF.

The CDR3 DNA reads as TGTGCCAGCAGCACGGACAGGGAGGCTTTCTTT. It translates to CASSTDREAFF. V gene TRBV6-5 combines with J gene TRBJ1-1, with 8 bases fitting TRBD1. The CDR3 sequence is 11 residues long. Germline values: CDR1 MNHEY, CDR2 SVGAGI. J gave up 11 bases and V 6 bases, and 5 bases lay outside the gene matches.

This sequence joins TRBV28 and TRBJ2-5, with 9 bases that match TRBD2. The trim removed 6 bases at V and 4 bases at J, leaving 12 bases unmatched. This CDR3 is 16 amino acids long. Germline V CDR1 and CDR2: MDHEN, SYDVKM. The CDR3 DNA reads TGTGCCAGCAGAACTTTAGCGGGGGACATCATAGAGACCCAGTACTTC. It specifies CASRTLAGDIIETQYF.

This clone was observed once. V and J are TRBV4-1 and TRBJ1-4; 9 bases match TRBD1. The J segment lost 7 bases and the V segment lost 7 bases, leaving 13 bases of the junction unmatched. Germline V gives CDR1 MGHRA, CDR2 YSYEKL. This CDR3 is 16 amino acids long. The CDR3 loop reads CASTPSRTGGFEKLFF. In DNA form, the CDR3 reads TGCGCCAGCACCCCCTCCCGCACAGGGGGCTTTGAAAAACTGTTTTTT.